Presented here are 11 T cell receptor beta chains from one specimen sequenced in a study of spatial heterogeneity in lung cancer (dated by TCRdb to the late 2010s). In light of the paper, this sample's time point label describes: sample taken at primary tumor resection. TCR sequencing used whole RNA extracted from tumor and nontumor lung tissue, or from cryopreserved PBMC samples, without cell sorting. Library construction relied on 5' RACE. Data came from a NextSeq 500. The raw public reads went through TCRdb reprocessing: fastp at Q25, MiXCR clone calling, in-frame beta chains kept. Each entry is one CDR3 protein sequence, shown with its most common DNA and genes. In this sample the table shows tens of thousands of distinct CDR3 sequences, 5.2% of which occur a single time. The ten biggest clones cover about 28% of the sample. This specimen was PBMCs, taken at surgery. All receptors derive from a female donor with early-stage non-small cell lung cancer.

This clonotype occurred many times. The chain carries TRBV4-1 and TRBJ2-6; D unclear. The germline gives CDR1 MGHRA, CDR2 YSYEKL. The CDR3 length is 14 residues. Trimming took 8 bases from V and 4 from J, leaving 12 bases between them. CDR3 sequence reads: CASAITQGANVLTF. CDR3 nucleotides: TGCGCCAGCGCTATTACCCAGGGGGCCAACGTCCTGACTTTC.

This clonotype was found many times. The chain carries TRBV25-1 and TRBJ1-3; TRBD1 is a possible D gene (5 bases). CDR1 MGHDK and CDR2 SYGVNS come from the germline V gene. The V end was cut by 3 bases, the J end by 4 bases, with 10 bases between. The CDR3 length is 14 residues. The CDR3 spells CASSEGPSGNTIYF. As DNA, the CDR3 is TGTGCCAGCAGTGAGGGGCCCTCCGGAAACACCATATATTTT.

At least ten counts were recorded for this clonotype. This sequence joins TRBV7-2 and TRBJ2-3; D unresolved. Germline CDR1 reads SGHTA; CDR2 reads FQGNSA. V was trimmed by 3 bases and J by 4 bases, leaving 5 bases between them. The CDR3 runs 12 residues. CDR3 nucleotides: TGTGCCAGCAGCTTTGGGCCAGATACGCAGTATTTT. Translation gives CASSFGPDTQYF.

This sequence joins TRBV20-1 and TRBJ2-3; 13 nucleotides line up with TRBD2. With 0 bases clipped from V and 4 bases from J, the junction kept 1 base outside the gene matches. The germline CDR1 and CDR2 sequences are DFQATT and SNEGSKA (reference sequence). This CDR3 contains 15 residues. The CDR3, as DNA: TGCAGTGCTAGAGAACTAGCGGGGGGGCCAGATACGCAGTATTTT. Amino acids: CSARELAGGPDTQYF.

This clonotype was counted at least ten times. The chain combines TRBV6-5 with TRBJ2-4, with TRBD2 matching over 7 bases. The CDR3 runs to 15 residues. In germline, CDR1 is MNHEY, CDR2 SVGAGI. Germline trimming cut 0 bases from V and 9 bases from J; bases unmatched to any gene: 8. CDR3 bases: TGTGCCAGCAGTTACTCCGGCGGGAGTGGGAGCATTCAGTACTTC. This encodes CASSYSGGSGSIQYF.

This clonotype was counted ten times or more. The J gene is TRBJ2-1, the V gene TRBV24-1, with TRBD2 as a possible D gene (5 bases). CDR3 length equals 14 residues. Trimming cost V 3 bases and J 7 bases, with 12 bases left between them. CDR1 and CDR2 (germline): KGHDR, SFDVKD. CDR3 DNA: TGTGCCACCAGTGATGGGAGAATAGCGAATGAGCAGTTCTTC. This sequence encodes CATSDGRIANEQFF.

This clonotype was seen many times. The chain combines TRBV5-1 with TRBJ2-3; D not certain. Germline CDR1 SGHRS, CDR2 YFSETQ. This CDR3 comprises 13 residues. V lost 4 bases to trimming and J lost 4 bases, with 10 bases between them. The CDR3 sequence: CASSRAASDTQYF. The CDR3 DNA reads TGCGCCAGCAGCCGGGCGGCCTCAGATACGCAGTATTTT.

This clonotype appeared a few times. The chain combines TRBV6-1 with TRBJ1-6; D is uncertain. Germline CDR1 reads MNHNS; CDR2 reads SASEGT. V lost 7 bases to trimming and J lost 7 bases, with 14 bases between them. The CDR3 is 14 amino acids. The CDR3 sequence is CASTGLSLNSPLHF. The CDR3 DNA reads as TGTGCCAGCACCGGCCTGTCGTTGAATTCACCCCTCCACTTT.

Worth noting for this clonotype: Possible read error: a much larger clone is one base away. The J gene is TRBJ1-6, the V gene TRBV5-1; D is perhaps TRBD1 (6 bases). There are 14 residues in the CDR3. The V gene lost 1 base and the J gene lost 9 bases, with 11 bases spanning the gap. Germline assignment: CDR1 SGHRS and CDR2 YFSETQ. The CDR3 sequence: CASSLRGQASPLHF. DNA of the CDR3: TGCGCCAGCAGCTTGCGGGGGCAAGCTTCACCCCTCCACTTT.

A remark on this clonotype: This CDR3 is missing its conserved last phenylalanine or tryptophan, likely due to a read error. This chain links TRBV5-4 with TRBJ2-4, with unresolved D. Trimming left V 0 bases short and J 7 bases short, with 8 bases between. Per the germline V gene, CDR1 is SGHNT and CDR2 is YYREEE (reference sequence). The CDR3 runs 13 residues. The CDR3 DNA sequence: TGTGCCAGCAGCTTGGAGGCAGTGAACATTCAGTACCTC. Translated, it gives CASSLEAVNIQYL.

This clonotype appeared many times. This chain uses TRBV28 with TRBJ2-1; 14 nucleotides agree with TRBD2. V lost 6 bases, J lost 12 bases, and 7 bases stayed unmatched. The CDR3 covers 14 residues. Germline loops: CDR1 MDHEN, CDR2 SYDVKM. The CDR3 DNA reads TGTGCCAGCAGCGGGACTAGCGGGAGAATGCGGCAGTTCTTC. This sequence encodes CASSGTSGRMRQFF. Combining the CDR3 with reference TRBV28 and TRBJ2-1 gives the whole variable domain DVKVTQSSRYLVKRTGEKVFLECVQDMDHENMFWYRQDPGLGLRLIYFSYDVKMKEKGDIPEGYSVSREKKERFSLILESASTNQTSMYLCASSGTSGRMRQFFGPGTRLTVL.